This section outlines one T cell receptor beta chain sequence together with its context. This clonotype was detected many times. Its antigen specificity is not known. No much larger clonotype is one base removed from it; base qualities were not supplied. The sequencing machine was an Illumina HiSeq 2500. TCR beta libraries were prepared by quantitative 5'-RACE with molecular barcodes. Regarding the original processing steps: A new computational method, built on a probabilistic model of VDJ rearrangement, was used to identify disease-linked TCR variants. In-frame beta chains were kept once TCRdb had trimmed the public reads at Q25 with fastp and called clones with MiXCR. Entries are consolidated by CDR3 protein sequence, retaining the most common genes and DNA. Here the V and J calls rest on TCRdb's processing, not on the authors' analysis. Here the sample has hundreds of thousands of distinct CDR3 sequences; roughly 8% occur a single time. The ten largest clones represent around 5.1% of the sample.

This specimen comes from a study of CD8 T cells in ankylosing spondylitis (dated by TCRdb to about 2017). With respect to the entire study: The study set out to find disease-linked TCR variants by profiling T cell receptor beta repertoires in ankylosing spondylitis patients and healthy donors. The full study cohort was made up of about 25 ankylosing spondylitis patients and 108 healthy donors. Samples of peripheral blood were taken, and for ankylosing spondylitis patients, synovial fluid was collected as well.

Broader findings and caveats from the paper: A CD8+ phenotype was shown by the disease-linked clones, which were found at relatively low frequencies in peripheral blood. The disease-linked clones were reported to be significantly enriched in matched synovial fluid samples from ankylosing spondylitis patients. A TCR beta motif made up of seven or eight highly homologous amino acid variants appeared to be characteristic of blood from ankylosing spondylitis patients. Some motif variants were previously reported in synovial fluid and blood of reactive arthritis patients, suggesting common disease-initiation mechanisms.

Sequenced material: blood, either unsorted or a sorted T cell fraction (not recorded which). The TCR sequence derives from a female donor with ankylosing spondylitis or in good health (not recorded which).

For the CDR3, the sequence is CASTIQGAAGNTIYF. The DNA sequence is given as TGTGCCAGCACCATACAGGGGGCGGCTGGAAACACCATATATTTT. The receptor chain draws on TRBV7-2 and TRBJ1-3, and TRBD1 aligns with 9 junction nucleotides. Spanning cysteine to phenylalanine, the CDR3 consists of 15 amino acids. CDR3 DNA only is kept here, 45 bases in frame from base 1. From the germline V gene, CDR1 is SGHTA and CDR2 is FQGNSA. Trimmed from V: 7 bases; trimmed from J: 2 bases; junction bases lacking a gene match: 6. Where the CDR3 stops, the reference TRBV7-2 and TRBJ1-3 genes take over; the full variable domain is GAGVSQSPSNKVTEKGKDVELRCDPISGHTALYWYRQSLGQGLEFLIYFQGNSAPDKSGLPSDRFSAERTGGSVSTLTIQRTQQEDSAVYLCASTIQGAAGNTIYFGEGSWLTVV.